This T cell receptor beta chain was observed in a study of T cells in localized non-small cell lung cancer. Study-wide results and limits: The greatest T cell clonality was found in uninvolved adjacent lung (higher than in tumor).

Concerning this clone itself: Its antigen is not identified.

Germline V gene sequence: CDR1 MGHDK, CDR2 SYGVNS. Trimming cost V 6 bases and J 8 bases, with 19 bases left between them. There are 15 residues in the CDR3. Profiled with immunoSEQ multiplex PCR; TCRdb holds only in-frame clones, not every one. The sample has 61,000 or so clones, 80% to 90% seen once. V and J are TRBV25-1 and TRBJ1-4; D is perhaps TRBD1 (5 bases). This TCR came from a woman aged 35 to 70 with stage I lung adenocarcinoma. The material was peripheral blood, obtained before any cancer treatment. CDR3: CASSSGWGRTEKLFF. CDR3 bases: TGTGCCAGCAGCTCGGGCTGGGGCAGGACGGAAAAACTGTTTTTT.